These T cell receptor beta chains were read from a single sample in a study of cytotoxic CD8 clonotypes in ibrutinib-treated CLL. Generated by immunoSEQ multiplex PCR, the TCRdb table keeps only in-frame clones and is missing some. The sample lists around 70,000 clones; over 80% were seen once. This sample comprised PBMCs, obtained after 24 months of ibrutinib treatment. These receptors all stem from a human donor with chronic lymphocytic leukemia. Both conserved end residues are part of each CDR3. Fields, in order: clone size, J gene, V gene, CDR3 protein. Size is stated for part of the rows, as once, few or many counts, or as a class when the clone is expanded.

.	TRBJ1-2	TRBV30	CAWSPAGTMSNYGYTF
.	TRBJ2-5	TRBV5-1	CASSLETGSETQYF
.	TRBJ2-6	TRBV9	CASSVASGAGANVLTF
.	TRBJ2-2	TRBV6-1	CASSENRNTGELFF
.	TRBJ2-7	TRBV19	CASSIGGQGPYEQYF
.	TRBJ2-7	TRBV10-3	CAIKTSGSDEQYF
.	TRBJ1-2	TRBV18	CASSPTRGQGDNYGYTF
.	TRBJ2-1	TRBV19	CASSPGASGGNEQFF
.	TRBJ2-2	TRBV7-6	CASSLVGELFF
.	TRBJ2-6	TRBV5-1	CASSLMNSGANVLTF
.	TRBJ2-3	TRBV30	CAWSVNGATDTQYF
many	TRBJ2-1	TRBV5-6	CASSGDPTGGHNEQFF
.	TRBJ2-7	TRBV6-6	CASSQAGGPREQYF
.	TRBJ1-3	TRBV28	CASRPSSLVSGNTIYF
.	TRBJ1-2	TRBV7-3	CASSLYRRKVKGPNYGYTF
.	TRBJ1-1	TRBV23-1	CASSQSRQGATAFF
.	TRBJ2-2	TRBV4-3	CASSQGSGPNTGELFF
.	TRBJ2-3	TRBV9	CASSVSGMGGRGITDTQYF